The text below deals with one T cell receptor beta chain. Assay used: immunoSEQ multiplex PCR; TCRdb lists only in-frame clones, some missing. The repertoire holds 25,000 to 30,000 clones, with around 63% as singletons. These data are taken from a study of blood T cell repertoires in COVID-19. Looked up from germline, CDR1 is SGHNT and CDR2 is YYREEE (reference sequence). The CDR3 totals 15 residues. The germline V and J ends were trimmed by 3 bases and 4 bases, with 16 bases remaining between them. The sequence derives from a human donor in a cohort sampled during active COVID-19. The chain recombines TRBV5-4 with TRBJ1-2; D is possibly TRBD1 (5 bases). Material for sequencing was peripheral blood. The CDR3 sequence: CASSWGTSSAYGYTF. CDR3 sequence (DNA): TGTGCCAGCAGCTGGGGGACTTCGTCGGCCTATGGCTACACCTTC.